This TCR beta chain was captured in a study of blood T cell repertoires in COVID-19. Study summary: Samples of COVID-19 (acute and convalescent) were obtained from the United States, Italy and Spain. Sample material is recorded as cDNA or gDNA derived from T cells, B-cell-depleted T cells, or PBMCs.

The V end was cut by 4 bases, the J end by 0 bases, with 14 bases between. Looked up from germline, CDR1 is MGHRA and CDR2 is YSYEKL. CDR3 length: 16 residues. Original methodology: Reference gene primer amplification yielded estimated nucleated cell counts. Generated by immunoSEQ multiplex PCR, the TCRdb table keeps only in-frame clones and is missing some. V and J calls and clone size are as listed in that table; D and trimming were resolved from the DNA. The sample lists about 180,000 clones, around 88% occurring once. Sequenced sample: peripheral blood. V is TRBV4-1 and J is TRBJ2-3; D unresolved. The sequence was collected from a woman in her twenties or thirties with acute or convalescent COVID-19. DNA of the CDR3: TGCGCCAGCAGCCCCCGCGTATATACTAGCACAGATACGCAGTATTTT. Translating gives CASSPRVYTSTDTQYF.